These 27 T cell receptor beta chains were all obtained from the same sample, sequenced in a study of tumour-infiltrating T cells in Burkitt lymphoma. TCRdb keeps only in-frame clones here, not all; method: immunoSEQ multiplex PCR. The table records 15,000 to 20,000 clones, about 80% of them present only once. The specimen sequenced was tumor tissue. The origin of the receptors is a human donor with diffuse large B-cell lymphoma.

V usage is TRBV11-2 and J usage is TRBJ1-1; D possibly corresponds to TRBD1 (6 bases). This CDR3 is built from 14 residues. V dropped 6 bases and J dropped 1 base, with 12 bases sitting between them. Germline V gene lookup returns CDR1 SGHAT and CDR2 FQNNGV. CDR3 sequence reads: CASRELGANTEAFF. In DNA form, the CDR3 reads TGTGCCAGCAGGGAGCTGGGGGCGAACACTGAAGCTTTCTTT.

The J gene is TRBJ2-3, the V gene TRBV5-1; D not certain. The germline CDR1 and CDR2 sequences are SGHRS and YFSETQ. CDR3 length equals 12 residues. Deletions cut 1 base from V and 0 bases from J, with 0 bases between. CDR3 region: CASSLSTDTQYF. The CDR3, as DNA: TGCGCCAGCAGCTTGAGCACAGATACGCAGTATTTT.

The J gene is TRBJ1-3, the V gene TRBV6-5; 9 bases line up with TRBD1. The junction had 0 bases not matched to a gene; V was cut back by 6 bases and J by 0 bases. The germline gives CDR1 MNHEY, CDR2 SVGAGI. The CDR3 consists of 14 residues. The CDR3 DNA reads TGTGCCAGCAGGACAGGGGGCTCTGGAAACACCATATATTTT. Protein: CASRTGGSGNTIYF.

The chain joins TRBV29-1 to TRBJ1-1; weak D call: TRBD1 (6 bases). Germline CDR1 reads SQVTM; CDR2 reads ANQGSEA. The CDR3 is 14 residues long. V lost 2 bases to trimming and J lost 5 bases, with 15 bases between them. CDR3 sequence (DNA): TGCAGCGTTGAAAGGACAGCCCTGAGGACTGAAGCTTTCTTT. Its protein is CSVERTALRTEAFF. Using reference TRBV29-1 and TRBJ1-1 for the parts outside the CDR3, the full variable domain is SAVISQKPSRDICQRGTSLTIQCQVDSQVTMMFWYRQQPGQSLTLIATANQGSEATYESGFVIDKFPISRPNLTFSTLTVSNMSPEDSSIYLCSVERTALRTEAFFGQGTRLTVV.

The chain couples TRBV5-6 to TRBJ2-7, with D unresolved. The germline V gene has CDR1 SGHDT and CDR2 YYEEEE. The CDR3 sequence is 15 residues long. Trimming pared 0 bases from V and 3 bases from J, leaving 13 bases between. This CDR3 reads CASSLDWQSNYEQYF. The CDR3 DNA reads TGTGCCAGCAGCTTGGATTGGCAGAGTAACTACGAGCAGTACTTC.

The chain links TRBV29-1 to TRBJ1-2; TRBD1 matches at 8 bases. This CDR3 is 17 amino acids long. Looked up from germline, CDR1 is SQVTM and CDR2 is ANQGSEA. J lost 5 bases, V lost 0 bases, and 14 bases had no gene match. CDR3 bases: TGCAGCGTTGAAGAATGGGGGACAGGAACCTTAGGGTATGGCTACACCTTC. Translating it yields CSVEEWGTGTLGYGYTF. Filled out from reference TRBV29-1 and TRBJ1-2, the complete variable domain reads SAVISQKPSRDICQRGTSLTIQCQVDSQVTMMFWYRQQPGQSLTLIATANQGSEATYESGFVIDKFPISRPNLTFSTLTVSNMSPEDSSIYLCSVEEWGTGTLGYGYTFGSGTRLTVV.

J is TRBJ1-1 and V is TRBV4-1, with D unclear. The CDR3 is 14 residues long. The germline V and J ends were trimmed by 0 bases and 8 bases, with 13 bases remaining between them. The germline V gene encodes CDR1 MGHRA and CDR2 YSYEKL. CDR3 DNA: TGCGCCAGCAGCCAAGATTTTGGCCGGACGGAAGCTTTCTTT. Amino acid sequence: CASSQDFGRTEAFF.

The chain recombines TRBV5-5 with TRBJ1-1, with D uncertain. Germline lookup yields CDR1 SGHKS and CDR2 YYEKEE (reference sequence). The CDR3 totals 16 residues. The germline V and J ends were trimmed by 0 bases and 0 bases, with 12 bases remaining between them. The CDR3 DNA sequence: TGTGCCAGCAGCTTGGGGGTGGCGGTGATGAACACTGAAGCTTTCTTT. Amino acids: CASSLGVAVMNTEAFF. The entire variable domain, with the rest obtained from reference TRBV5-5 and TRBJ1-1, is as follows: DAGVTQSPTHLIKTRGQQVTLRCSPISGHKSVSWYQQVLGQGPQFIFQYYEKEERGRGNFPDRFSARQFPNYSSELNVNALLLGDSALYLCASSLGVAVMNTEAFFGQGTRLTVV.

This clone was seen only a few times. A much larger clone differs by one base, so this may be a read error. The rearrangement uses TRBV7-8 and TRBJ2-2; D not certain. The CDR3 contains 10 residues. Trimming shortened V by 5 bases and J by 6 bases, and 1 base separated the two germline ends. Per germline, CDR1 SGHVS and CDR2 FQNEAQ. The CDR3 protein is CASSPGELFF. The CDR3 DNA reads as TGTGCCAGCAGCCCCGGGGAGCTGTTTTTT. The entire variable domain, with the rest obtained from reference TRBV7-8 and TRBJ2-2, is as follows: GAGVSQSPRYKVAKRGQDVALRCDPISGHVSLFWYQQALGQGPEFLTYFQNEAQLDKSGLPSDRFFAERPEGSVSTLKIQRTQQEDSAVYLCASSPGELFFGEGSRLTVL.

V gene TRBV10-1 combines with J gene TRBJ2-1; 10 bases fit TRBD2. The J segment lost 3 bases and the V segment lost 3 bases, leaving 5 bases of the junction unmatched. This CDR3 comprises 16 residues. CDR1 is WNHNN and CDR2 is SYGVQD in the germline V gene (reference sequence). The CDR3, as DNA: TGCGCCAGCAGTGATCTACGGACTAGCGGCTACAATGAGCAGTTCTTC. It translates to CASSDLRTSGYNEQFF.

This clone was seen only once. The chain is built from TRBV28 and TRBJ1-6; 7 bases line up with TRBD1. Germline V lookup: CDR1 MDHEN, CDR2 SYDVKM. This CDR3 is 14 amino acids long. In nucleotides, the CDR3 is TGTGGGTGGGGGGACAGAACATATAATTCACCCCTCCACTTT. It translates to CGWGDRTYNSPLHF.

The DNA of the CDR3 is TGTGCCAGCACCGACGGACAGGGGGCAGATACGCAGTATTTT. Its translation is CASTDGQGADTQYF. This rearrangement joins TRBV5-6 to TRBJ2-3, with 10 nucleotides matching TRBD1. The V and J ends lost 6 bases and 4 bases, in that order; junction bases with no gene match: 5. CDR1 and CDR2 from the germline V gene are SGHDT and YYEEEE. The CDR3 totals 14 residues.

A note on this clone: A junction end diverges from the germline sequence, so it may reflect a read error. The chain is built from TRBV7-7 and TRBJ2-2; 8 positions match TRBD1. The CDR3 runs to 16 residues. CDR1 and CDR2 (germline): SSHAT, FNYEAQ (reference sequence). The CDR3 nucleotides read TGTGCTAGCAGCTCGTCTGGGACAGGTCGCACCGGGGAGCTGTTTTTT. This sequence encodes CASSSSGTGRTGELFF. Combining the CDR3 with reference TRBV7-7 and TRBJ2-2 gives the whole variable domain GAGVSQSPRYKVTKRGQDVTLRCDPISSHATLYWYQQALGQGPEFLTYFNYEAQPDKSGLPSDRFSAERPEGSISTLTIQRTEQRDSAMYRCASSSSGTGRTGELFFGEGSRLTVL.

V and J are TRBV2 and TRBJ1-1; D may be TRBD1 (5 bases). The germline V gene has CDR1 SNHLY and CDR2 FYNNEI. This CDR3 has 12 residues. The V gene lost 7 bases and the J gene lost 4 bases, with 10 bases spanning the gap. CDR3 in amino acids: CASNPGTTEAFF. The CDR3 region has the DNA TGTGCCAGCAATCCCGGGACCACTGAAGCTTTCTTT.

This chain joins TRBV6-9 and TRBJ2-3; 9 bases line up with TRBD2. This CDR3 spans 16 amino acids. V was clipped by 6 bases and J by 0 bases; unmatched bases: 7. Germline V gene sequence: CDR1 MNHGY, CDR2 SVAAGI. The CDR3 coding sequence is TGTGCCAGCAGCCTGACTAGCGGAGAAAGCACAGATACGCAGTATTTT. Its protein product is CASSLTSGESTDTQYF.

This chain connects TRBV9 to TRBJ2-2; D remains unclear. The CDR3 extends over 13 amino acids. Trimming removed 4 bases from V and 8 bases from J, with 12 bases in between. CDR1 is SGDLS and CDR2 is YYNGEE in the germline V gene. The CDR3 spells CASSNDPVGELFF. The CDR3 nucleotides read TGTGCCAGCAGCAACGACCCGGTGGGGGAGCTGTTTTTT.

This sequence joins TRBV5-1 and TRBJ1-1; D ambiguous. Trimming shortened V by 2 bases and J by 0 bases, and 5 bases separated the two germline ends. This CDR3 contains 13 residues. Germline CDR1 reads SGHRS; CDR2 reads YFSETQ. CDR3 bases: TGCGCCAGCAGCTTCCGGATGAACACTGAAGCTTTCTTT. This codes for CASSFRMNTEAFF.

V usage is TRBV2 and J usage is TRBJ1-1; D gene unclear. The V end was cut by 8 bases, the J end by 1 base, with 14 bases between. This CDR3 has 14 residues. In germline, CDR1 is SNHLY, CDR2 FYNNEI. The CDR3 DNA follows: TGTGCCAGCCCAGATGGAAGAGCGAACACTGAAGCTTTCTTT. This gives the protein CASPDGRANTEAFF.

The chain recombines TRBV9 with TRBJ1-3; D remains unclear. The ends were cut back, 2 bases at V and 0 bases at J, with 9 bases in the middle. The CDR3 runs to 15 residues. CDR1 SGDLS and CDR2 YYNGEE come from the germline V gene. The CDR3 here is CASSVDVYSGNTIYF. The CDR3 DNA reads as TGTGCCAGCAGCGTCGACGTTTACTCTGGAAACACCATATATTTT.

The chain couples TRBV6-1 to TRBJ2-1; 9 bases map to TRBD2. Germline V gene sequence: CDR1 MNHNS, CDR2 SASEGT. The length of the CDR3 is 15 residues. V shed 5 bases, J shed 0 bases, and the junction held 2 bases outside the gene matches. The CDR3 DNA is TGTGCCAGCAGTTTAGCGGGGGCCTCCTACAATGAGCAGTTCTTC. Residues: CASSLAGASYNEQFF.

The chain carries TRBV7-2 and TRBJ1-4, with 9 bases fitting TRBD1. This CDR3 contains 15 residues. The trim removed 4 bases at V and 7 bases at J, leaving 7 bases unmatched. Germline V lookup: CDR1 SGHTA, CDR2 FQGNSA. CDR3 in amino acids: CASSSEGQGLEKLFF. The CDR3 DNA reads as TGTGCCAGCAGCTCGGAGGGACAGGGACTTGAAAAACTGTTTTTT.

The V call is TRBV2, the J call TRBJ2-2, with 8 nucleotides matching TRBD2. Germline V CDR1 and CDR2: SNHLY, FYNNEI. The CDR3 has 15 residues. Trimming at V came to 6 bases and at J to 0 bases, leaving 3 bases not matched to a gene. The CDR3 sequence is CASRETSANTGELFF. The CDR3 bases are TGTGCCAGCAGGGAGACTAGCGCGAACACCGGGGAGCTGTTTTTT. The variable domain in full, with the rest retrieved from reference TRBV2 and TRBJ2-2, is EPEVTQTPSHQVTQMGQEVILRCVPISNHLYFYWYRQILGQKVEFLVSFYNNEISEKSEIFDDQFSVERPDGSNFTLKIRSTKLEDSAMYFCASRETSANTGELFFGEGSRLTVL.

The rearrangement uses TRBV7-8 and TRBJ2-5; no clear D gene. V was pared by 3 bases and J by 4 bases, with 6 bases between. This CDR3 is built from 12 residues. Germline CDR1 and CDR2: SGHVS and FQNEAQ. This CDR3 reads CASSLWGETQYF. The CDR3, as DNA: TGTGCCAGCAGCTTGTGGGGAGAGACCCAGTACTTC.

The genes are TRBV7-6 and TRBJ2-7; 9 bases are a match to TRBD1. CDR1 SGHVS and CDR2 FNYEAQ come from the germline V gene. The CDR3 loop spans 16 amino acids. V shed 5 bases and J 2 bases; nucleotides not matched to a gene: 10. The CDR3 spells CASSPRPGTGTYEQYF. In nucleotides, the CDR3 is TGTGCCAGCAGCCCGAGGCCCGGGACAGGGACCTACGAGCAGTACTTC.

This rearrangement joins TRBV2 to TRBJ1-2; a possible D gene is TRBD1 (5 bases). CDR3 length: 16 amino acids. CDR1 is SNHLY and CDR2 is FYNNEI in the germline V gene. Trimming pared 4 bases from V and 5 bases from J, leaving 20 bases between. In DNA, the CDR3 is TGTGCCAGCAGTGCGATCCCAGCCTCCGCAGGGTATGGCTACACCTTC. This codes for CASSAIPASAGYGYTF.

In its sample, this clone was seen a few times. The chain joins TRBV7-6 to TRBJ1-2, with no clear D. Germline V gene sequence: CDR1 SGHVS, CDR2 FNYEAQ. This CDR3 is 12 amino acids long. The V end was cut by 4 bases, the J end by 5 bases, with 8 bases between. CDR3 loop: CASSSSAYGYTF. As DNA, the CDR3 is TGTGCCAGCAGCTCCTCAGCGTATGGCTACACCTTC.

The CDR3 loop is CASSPFPVSLRTEAFF. The CDR3 DNA follows: TGTGCCAGCTCACCATTTCCAGTCTCTCTGAGGACTGAAGCTTTCTTT. J is TRBJ1-1 and V is TRBV18; D ambiguous. The CDR3 runs 16 residues. V was trimmed by 2 bases and J by 5 bases, leaving 18 bases between them. In germline, CDR1 is KGHSH, CDR2 LQKENI.